This T cell receptor (beta chain) was retrieved from a study of T cells expressing NK-cell markers. About the study: It was from sorted CD3+CD56+NKG2C+, CD3+CD56+NKG2C- and CD3+CD56-NKG2C+ T cells that TCR beta repertoires came. HCMV seropositivity characterized most of the eight sequenced donors, and seronegativity one.

The CDR3 length is 14 residues. Germline V CDR1 and CDR2: SEHNR, FQNEAQ (reference sequence). TCRdb reprocessed the 5' RACE reads, with one entry per CDR3 protein and no DNA. This sample's table reports under 600,000 distinct CDR3 sequences. This rearrangement joins TRBV7-9 to TRBJ2-3; as DNA is missing, the TRBD2 call by TCRdb cannot be tested. Sequencing used blood T cells: a sorted CD56 or NKG2C T cell subset, CD4+ or CD8+ T cells, or bulk PBMC T cells (not recorded which). The sequence was obtained from a woman in her forties or fifties in good health. The CDR3 is CASSPTATPVTQYF.